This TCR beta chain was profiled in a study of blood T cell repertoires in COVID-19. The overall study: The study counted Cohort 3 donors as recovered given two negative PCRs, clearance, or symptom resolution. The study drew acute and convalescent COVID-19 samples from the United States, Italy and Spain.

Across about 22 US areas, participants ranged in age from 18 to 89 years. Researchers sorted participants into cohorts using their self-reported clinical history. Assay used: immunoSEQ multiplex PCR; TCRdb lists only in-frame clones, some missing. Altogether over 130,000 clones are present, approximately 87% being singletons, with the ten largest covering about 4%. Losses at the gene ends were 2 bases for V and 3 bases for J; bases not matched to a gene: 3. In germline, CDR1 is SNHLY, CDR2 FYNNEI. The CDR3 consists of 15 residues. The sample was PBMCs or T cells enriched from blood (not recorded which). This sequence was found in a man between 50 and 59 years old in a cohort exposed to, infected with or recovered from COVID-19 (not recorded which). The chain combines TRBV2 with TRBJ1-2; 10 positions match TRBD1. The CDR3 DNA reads TGTGCCAGCAGTGAATGGGACAGGGGAGACTATGGCTACACCTTC. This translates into CASSEWDRGDYGYTF.